This T cell receptor beta chain is from a study of shared clonotypes between healthy human individuals. V dropped 4 bases and J dropped 7; count of bases not matched to a gene: 7. The CDR3 length is 16 residues. Germline V gene sequence: CDR1 SGHNT, CDR2 YYREEE (reference sequence). Clones were sequenced by immunoSEQ multiplex PCR, and TCRdb holds only the in-frame ones, with some missing. The sample yields about 960,000 clones, around three quarters seen once. This chain links TRBV5-4 with TRBJ2-1; TRBD2 matches at 14 bases. The sequencing sample was made of memory CD4+ T cells sorted from blood. Subset indicated: CD45RA-negative fraction. The sequence was collected from a man aged 18 to 29 in good health. The CDR3 sequence is CASSTGLAGGRNEQFF. The CDR3 coding sequence is TGTGCCAGCAGCACAGGACTAGCGGGGGGAAGGAATGAGCAGTTCTTC.